This passage covers 20 T cell receptor beta chains from one sample sequenced in a study of T cell responses to AZD1222 COVID-19 vaccine. The data were produced by immunoSEQ multiplex PCR, yet TCRdb's version contains in-frame clones alone and is incomplete. The sample records 100,000 or so clones, roughly 86% being singletons. The sample consisted of peripheral blood, taken 28 days after the second AZD1222 dose. The receptors shown here come from an adult who received the AZD1222 COVID-19 vaccine.

The chain recombines TRBV15 with TRBJ2-2; D is uncertain. Trimming took 0 bases from V and 1 from J, leaving 6 bases between them. Germline V gene data show CDR1 as LNHNV and CDR2 as YYDKDF (reference sequence). The CDR3 runs to 15 residues. As DNA, the CDR3 is TGTGCCACCAGCAGAGATACAAAGAACACCGGGGAGCTGTTTTTT. Translated: CATSRDTKNTGELFF.

In its sample, this clone was seen a few times. This rearrangement joins TRBV5-1 to TRBJ2-3; 8 nucleotides agree with TRBD2. Looked up from germline, CDR1 is SGHRS and CDR2 is YFSETQ. J lost 4 bases, V lost 4 bases, and 5 bases had no gene match. This CDR3 is built from 14 residues. CDR3 loop: CASSPGGYPDTQYF. In DNA, the CDR3 is TGCGCCAGCAGCCCGGGGGGGTATCCAGATACGCAGTATTTT.

V gene TRBV28 combines with J gene TRBJ1-2; D unresolved. Per the germline V gene, CDR1 is MDHEN and CDR2 is SYDVKM. Deletions cut 6 bases from V and 7 bases from J, with 21 bases between. The length of the CDR3 is 15 residues. The CDR3 sequence is CASRVFTGLGGGYTF. The CDR3 DNA follows: TGTGCCAGCAGAGTCTTTACCGGGCTTGGTGGTGGCTACACCTTC.

V gene TRBV11-3 combines with J gene TRBJ2-3; maybe TRBD2 (5 bases). Germline-derived CDR1 and CDR2 are SGHNT and YENEEA. The CDR3 is made up of 14 amino acids. The V and J ends lost 3 bases and 6 bases respectively, with 13 bases between them. This chain's CDR3 is CASSFRGTPDTQYF. In DNA, the CDR3 is TGTGCCAGCAGCTTCCGGGGAACCCCCGATACGCAGTATTTT.

This chain links TRBV29-1 with TRBJ1-1, with D possibly TRBD1 on 5 matching bases. V lost 4 bases to trimming and J lost 4 bases, with 13 bases between them. The CDR3 has 13 residues. Looked up from germline, CDR1 is SQVTM and CDR2 is ANQGSEA. The chain's CDR3 is CSVAGTLITEAFF. DNA for the CDR3: TGCAGCGTTGCGGGGACTTTGATCACTGAAGCTTTCTTT.

This clone is classed as medium-sized. J is TRBJ2-3 and V is TRBV6-1; the D gene is possibly TRBD2 (10 bases). Germline V gene data show CDR1 as MNHNS and CDR2 as SASEGT. The CDR3 spans 20 residues. V dropped 0 bases and J dropped 7 bases, with 29 bases sitting between them. CDR3 amino acids: CASSEAAQGAASGSRNTQYF. In DNA, the CDR3 is TGTGCCAGCAGTGAAGCGGCACAGGGGGCGGCTAGCGGGAGTAGGAATACGCAGTATTTT.

The chain is built from TRBV28 and TRBJ2-5; 15 bases are a match to TRBD2. The V gene end was trimmed by 8 bases and the J gene end by 6 bases; junction bases not matched to a gene: 1. This CDR3 has 13 residues. CDR1 and CDR2 from the germline V gene are MDHEN and SYDVKM. As DNA, the CDR3 is TGTGCCAGCGGGACTAGCGGGGGGAAGACCCAGTACTTC. Translation gives CASGTSGGKTQYF.

This chain connects TRBV5-1 to TRBJ2-5, with D hard to call. The CDR3 has 13 residues. V was clipped by 4 bases and J by 5 bases, with 12 bases between them. Germline loops: CDR1 SGHRS, CDR2 YFSETQ. Here the CDR3 reads CASSARGPETQYF. As DNA, the CDR3 is TGCGCCAGCAGCGCCCGTGGGCCCGAGACCCAGTACTTC.

The V call is TRBV5-6, the J call TRBJ2-2; 8 bases map to TRBD1. Trimming at V came to 2 bases and at J to 6 bases, leaving 9 bases not matched to a gene. In germline, CDR1 is SGHDT, CDR2 YYEEEE. This CDR3 comprises 16 residues. CDR3 DNA sequence: TGTGCCAGCAGCTTCCGGGACAGGCTCATCGCCGGGGAGCTGTTTTTT. Translation: CASSFRDRLIAGELFF.

The J gene is TRBJ1-2, the V gene TRBV5-6; D is uncertain. The V end was cut by 3 bases, the J end by 8 bases, with 17 bases between. This CDR3 has 14 amino acids. Germline CDR1 and CDR2: SGHDT and YYEEEE. CDR3 sequence reads: CASSSPWRAGGYTF. CDR3 DNA sequence: TGTGCCAGCAGCTCCCCATGGAGGGCAGGCGGCTACACCTTC.

This chain uses TRBV6-5 with TRBJ2-7, with D perhaps being TRBD1 or TRBD2 (5 bases each). This CDR3 is 15 amino acids long. The V end was cut by 6 bases, the J end by 4 bases, with 19 bases between. Germline CDR1 and CDR2: MNHEY and SVGAGI. In DNA form, the CDR3 reads TGTGCCAGCAGGATTTCCGGGACGTTGGATTACGAGCAGTACTTC. This translates into CASRISGTLDYEQYF.

This clone was counted only a few times. The chain carries TRBV28 and TRBJ2-7, with 10 bases lining up with TRBD1. The junction had 7 bases not matched to a gene; V was cut back by 7 bases and J by 4 bases. The CDR3 covers 14 residues. Per germline, CDR1 MDHEN and CDR2 SYDVKM. CDR3 DNA sequence: TGTGCCAGCATCCCGGGACAGGGGCGATACGAGCAGTACTTC. Amino acid sequence: CASIPGQGRYEQYF.

The V gene is TRBV21-1, the J gene TRBJ2-7; the DNA was not used to check the table's D call, TRBD1. TRBV21-1 is an annotated pseudogene. This CDR3 is 16 amino acids long. CDR3 bases: TGTGCCAGCAGCAACGCCCAGTCAGTATTGACCTACGAGCAGTACTTC. Translation gives CASSNAQSVLTYEQYF.

J is TRBJ2-3 and V is TRBV5-1, with TRBD2 matching 11 bases. CDR1 and CDR2 (germline): SGHRS, YFSETQ. The CDR3 contains 16 residues. V lost 4 bases and J lost 1; bases outside the gene matches: 5. CDR3 region: CASSPGTSGRTDTQYF. The CDR3 nucleotides are TGCGCCAGCAGCCCCGGGACTAGCGGCCGCACAGATACGCAGTATTTT.

V gene TRBV11-2 combines with J gene TRBJ2-7; the D is unclear. CDR3 size: 13 residues. The germline V and J ends were trimmed by 3 bases and 5 bases, with 11 bases remaining between them. Germline assignment: CDR1 SGHAT and CDR2 FQNNGV. The CDR3, as DNA: TGTGCCAGCAGCTTCGGCCGGGTGAACGAGCAGTACTTC. Translating gives CASSFGRVNEQYF. Filled out from reference TRBV11-2 and TRBJ2-7, the complete variable domain reads EAGVAQSPRYKIIEKRQSVAFWCNPISGHATLYWYQQILGQGPKLLIQFQNNGVVDDSQLPKDRFSAERLKGVDSTLKIQPAKLEDSAVYLCASSFGRVNEQYFGPGTRLTVT.

This sequence joins TRBV6-5 and TRBJ1-1; TRBD1 matches at 8 bases. With 0 bases clipped from V and 9 bases from J, the junction kept 6 bases outside the gene matches. The CDR3 runs 14 residues. Germline V gene sequence: CDR1 MNHEY, CDR2 SVGAGI. Written as DNA, the CDR3 is TGTGCCAGCAGTTACTCGACAGGGGTCTTGAAAGCTTTCTTT. Amino acids: CASSYSTGVLKAFF.

The chain couples TRBV7-2 to TRBJ1-3, with D perhaps TRBD1 (5 bases). From germline, CDR1 is SGHTA and CDR2 FQGNSA. V gave up 4 bases and J gave up 5 bases, with 15 bases separating them. The CDR3 is made up of 15 amino acids. CDR3 amino acids: CASSSDNSRRNTIYF. DNA of the CDR3: TGTGCCAGCAGCTCGGACAACTCGAGAAGAAACACCATATATTTT.

The chain employs TRBV19 and TRBJ1-5; no clear D. Trimming took off 5 bases at V and 3 bases at J, with 11 bases between the two ends. CDR3 size: 14 residues. CDR1 LNHDA and CDR2 SQIVND come from the germline V gene (reference sequence). The chain's CDR3 is CASSPRHNNQPQHF. CDR3 DNA: TGTGCCAGTAGTCCCCGACACAACAATCAGCCCCAGCATTTT. The whole variable domain, remainder taken from reference TRBV19 and TRBJ1-5, is DGGITQSPKYLFRKEGQNVTLSCEQNLNHDAMYWYRQDPGQGLRLIYYSQIVNDFQKGDIAEGYSVSREKKESFPLTVTSAQKNPTAFYLCASSPRHNNQPQHFGDGTRLSIL.

J is TRBJ2-1 and V is TRBV28; D perhaps matches TRBD2 (6 bases). V lost 7 bases to trimming and J lost 2 bases, with 15 bases between them. Germline lookup yields CDR1 MDHEN and CDR2 SYDVKM. The CDR3 consists of 15 residues. In nucleotides, the CDR3 is TGTGCCAGCACCCGAGCGGGTCCGGCCTACAATGAGCAGTTCTTC. Protein: CASTRAGPAYNEQFF.

The chain has TRBV5-1 and TRBJ2-6; D may be TRBD1 or TRBD2 (5 bases each). CDR1 is SGHRS and CDR2 is YFSETQ in the germline V gene. The ends were cut back, 7 bases at V and 0 bases at J, with 5 bases in the middle. CDR3 size: 13 residues. CDR3 protein: CASGTSGANVLTF. In DNA form, the CDR3 reads TGCGCCAGCGGGACCTCTGGGGCCAACGTCCTGACTTTC.